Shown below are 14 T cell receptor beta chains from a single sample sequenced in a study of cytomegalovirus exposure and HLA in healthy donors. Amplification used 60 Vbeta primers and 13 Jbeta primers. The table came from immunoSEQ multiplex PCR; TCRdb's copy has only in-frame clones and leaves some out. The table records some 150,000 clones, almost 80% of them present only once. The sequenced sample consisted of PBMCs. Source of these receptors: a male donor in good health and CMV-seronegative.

The CDR3 DNA follows: TGTGCCAGCAGTTACTCTGGCAGGTATGAGCCCCAGCATTTT. Residues: CASSYSGRYEPQHF. V gene TRBV6-6 combines with J gene TRBJ1-5; D unresolved. V gave up 0 bases and J gave up 8 bases, with 11 bases separating them. Germline V lookup: CDR1 MNHNY, CDR2 SVGAGI (reference sequence). This CDR3 is 14 amino acids long.

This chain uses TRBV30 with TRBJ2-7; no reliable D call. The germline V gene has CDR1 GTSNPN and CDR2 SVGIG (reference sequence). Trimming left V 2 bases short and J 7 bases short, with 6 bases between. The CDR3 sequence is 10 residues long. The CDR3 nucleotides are TGTGCCTGGAGTAAGAGGGAGCAGTACTTC. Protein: CAWSKREQYF.

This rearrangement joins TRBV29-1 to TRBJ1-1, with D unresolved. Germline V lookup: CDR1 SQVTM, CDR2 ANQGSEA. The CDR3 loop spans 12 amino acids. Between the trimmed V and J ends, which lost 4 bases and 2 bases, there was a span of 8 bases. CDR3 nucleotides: TGCAGCGTTGGACGGAGCAACACTGAAGCTTTCTTT. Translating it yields CSVGRSNTEAFF.

Written as DNA, the CDR3 is TGTGCCAGCAGCACACACCCTGGAAACACCATATATTTT. It is translated as CASSTHPGNTIYF. This chain links TRBV6-1 with TRBJ1-3; the D is unclear. CDR3 length: 13 amino acids. Germline V gene data show CDR1 as MNHNS and CDR2 as SASEGT. Trimming took 6 bases from V and 2 from J, leaving 8 bases between them.

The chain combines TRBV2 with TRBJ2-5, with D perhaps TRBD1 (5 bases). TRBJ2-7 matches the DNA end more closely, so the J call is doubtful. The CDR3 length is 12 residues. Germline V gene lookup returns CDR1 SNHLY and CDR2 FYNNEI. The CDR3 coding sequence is TGTGCCACTACGCCCGACAGCTACGAGCAGTACTTC. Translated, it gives CATTPDSYEQYF.

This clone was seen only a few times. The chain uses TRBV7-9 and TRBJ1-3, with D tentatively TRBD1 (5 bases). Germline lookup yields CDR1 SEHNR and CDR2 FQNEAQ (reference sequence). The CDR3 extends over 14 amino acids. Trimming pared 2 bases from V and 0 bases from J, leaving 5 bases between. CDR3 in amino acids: CASSLQGSGNTIYF. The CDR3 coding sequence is TGTGCCAGCAGCTTACAGGGCTCTGGAAACACCATATATTTT.

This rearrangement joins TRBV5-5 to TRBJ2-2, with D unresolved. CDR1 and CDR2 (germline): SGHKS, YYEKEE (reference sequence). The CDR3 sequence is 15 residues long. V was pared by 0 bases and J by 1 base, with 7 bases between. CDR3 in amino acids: CASSLGSWNTGELFF. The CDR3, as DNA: TGTGCCAGCAGCTTGGGTAGCTGGAACACCGGGGAGCTGTTTTTT.

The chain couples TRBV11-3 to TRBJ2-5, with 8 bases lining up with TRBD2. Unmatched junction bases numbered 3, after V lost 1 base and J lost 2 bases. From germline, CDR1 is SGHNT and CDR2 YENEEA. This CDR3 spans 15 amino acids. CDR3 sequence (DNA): TGTGCCAGCAGCTTAGTTTCTAGCGGGCAAGAGACCCAGTACTTC. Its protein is CASSLVSSGQETQYF.

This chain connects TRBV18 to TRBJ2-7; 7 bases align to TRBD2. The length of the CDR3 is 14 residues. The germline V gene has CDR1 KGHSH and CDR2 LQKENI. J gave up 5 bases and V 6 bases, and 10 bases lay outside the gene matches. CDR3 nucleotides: TGTGCCAGCTCGATTGGCGGGGGATGGAACGAGCAGTACTTC. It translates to CASSIGGGWNEQYF.

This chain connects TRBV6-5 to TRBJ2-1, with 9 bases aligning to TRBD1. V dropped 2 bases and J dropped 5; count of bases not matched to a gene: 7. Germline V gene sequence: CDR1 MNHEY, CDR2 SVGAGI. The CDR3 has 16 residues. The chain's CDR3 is CASSYGGTGIHNEQFF. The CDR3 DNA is TGTGCCAGCAGTTACGGGGGGACAGGGATTCACAATGAGCAGTTCTTC.

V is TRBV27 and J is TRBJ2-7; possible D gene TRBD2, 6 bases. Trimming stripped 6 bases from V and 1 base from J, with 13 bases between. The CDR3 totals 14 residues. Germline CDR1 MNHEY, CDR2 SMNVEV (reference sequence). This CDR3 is CASRSLGGSYEQYF. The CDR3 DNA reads TGTGCCAGCAGATCGTTGGGAGGATCCTACGAGCAGTACTTC.

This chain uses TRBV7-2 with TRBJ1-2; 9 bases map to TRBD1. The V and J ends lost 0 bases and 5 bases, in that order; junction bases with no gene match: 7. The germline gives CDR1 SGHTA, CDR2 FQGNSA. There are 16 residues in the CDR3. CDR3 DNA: TGTGCCAGCAGCTTAGCGTTCCCCGGGACAGGGTATGGCTACACCTTC. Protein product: CASSLAFPGTGYGYTF.

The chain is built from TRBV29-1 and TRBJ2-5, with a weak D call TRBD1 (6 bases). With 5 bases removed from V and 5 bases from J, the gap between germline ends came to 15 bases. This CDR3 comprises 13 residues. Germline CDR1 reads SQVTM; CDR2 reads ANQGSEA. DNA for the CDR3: TGCAGCGTTCCACAGGGCGATGGTGAGACCCAGTACTTC. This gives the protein CSVPQGDGETQYF.

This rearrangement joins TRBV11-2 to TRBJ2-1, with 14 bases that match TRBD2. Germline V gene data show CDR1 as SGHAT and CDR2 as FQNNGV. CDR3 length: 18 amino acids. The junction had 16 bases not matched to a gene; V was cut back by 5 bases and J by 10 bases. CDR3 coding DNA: TGTGCCAGCAGCCTCCTCCGACCGGGACTAGCGGGAGTAGGGGAGCAGTTCTTC. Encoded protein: CASSLLRPGLAGVGEQFF. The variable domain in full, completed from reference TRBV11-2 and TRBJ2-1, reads EAGVAQSPRYKIIEKRQSVAFWCNPISGHATLYWYQQILGQGPKLLIQFQNNGVVDDSQLPKDRFSAERLKGVDSTLKIQPAKLEDSAVYLCASSLLRPGLAGVGEQFFGPGTRLTVL.